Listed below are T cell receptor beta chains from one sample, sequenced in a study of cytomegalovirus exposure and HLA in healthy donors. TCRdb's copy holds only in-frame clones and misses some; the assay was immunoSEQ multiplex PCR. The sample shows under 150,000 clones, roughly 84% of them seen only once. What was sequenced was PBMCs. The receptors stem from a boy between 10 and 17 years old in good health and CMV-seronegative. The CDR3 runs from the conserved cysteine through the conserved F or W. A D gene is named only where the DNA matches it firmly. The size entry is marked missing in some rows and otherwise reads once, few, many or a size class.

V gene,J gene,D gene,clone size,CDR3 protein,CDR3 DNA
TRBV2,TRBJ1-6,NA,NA,CASRSETSSYNSPLHF,TGTGCCAGCAGGTCGGAGACGAGCTCCTATAATTCACCCCTCCACTTT
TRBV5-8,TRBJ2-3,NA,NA,CASSLGRGYTDTQYF,TGTGCCAGCAGCTTAGGCAGGGGATACACAGATACGCAGTATTTT
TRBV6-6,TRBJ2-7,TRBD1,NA,CASRAGTGVYEQYF,TGTGCCAGCAGGGCCGGGACAGGAGTATACGAGCAGTACTTC
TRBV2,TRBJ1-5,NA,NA,CASSEGDRWGQPQHF,TGTGCCAGCAGTGAAGGTGACAGGTGGGGCCAGCCCCAGCATTTT
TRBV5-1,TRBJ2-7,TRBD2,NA,CASQPGGGSYEQYF,TGCGCCAGCCAACCCGGCGGGGGCTCCTACGAGCAGTACTTC
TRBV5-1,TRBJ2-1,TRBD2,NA,CASSASGTYNEQFF,TGCGCCAGCAGCGCTAGCGGAACCTACAATGAGCAGTTCTTC
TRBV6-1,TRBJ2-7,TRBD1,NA,CASSDEQGNYEQYF,TGTGCCAGCAGTGATGAACAGGGGAACTACGAGCAGTACTTC
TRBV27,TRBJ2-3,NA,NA,CASKGSGTDTQYF,TGTGCCAGCAAAGGGAGCGGCACAGATACGCAGTATTTT
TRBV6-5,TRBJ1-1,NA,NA,CASSYSKWRHTEAFF,TGTGCCAGCAGTTACTCGAAATGGAGACACACTGAAGCTTTCTTT
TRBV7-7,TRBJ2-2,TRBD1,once,CASATGENGELFF,TGTGCCAGTGCGACAGGGGAGAACGGGGAGCTGTTTTTT
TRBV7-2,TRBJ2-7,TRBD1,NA,CASSPLTTGVYEQYF,TGTGCCAGCAGCCCACTGACGACAGGGGTCTACGAGCAGTACTTC
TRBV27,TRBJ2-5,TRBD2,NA,CASSPRTSGRGETQYF,TGTGCCAGCAGTCCCCGGACTAGCGGGAGGGGAGAGACCCAGTACTTC
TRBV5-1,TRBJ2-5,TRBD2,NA,CASSFRGSGEETQYF,TGCGCCAGCAGCTTCAGAGGGAGCGGGGAAGAGACCCAGTACTTC
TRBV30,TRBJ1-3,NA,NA,CAWSVRARAGNTIYF,TGTGCCTGGAGTGTACGTGCCAGGGCGGGAAACACCATATATTTT
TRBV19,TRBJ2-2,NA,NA,CATQQGANTGELFF,TGTGCCACCCAACAGGGCGCGAACACCGGGGAGCTGTTTTTT
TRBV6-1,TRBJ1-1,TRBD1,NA,CASSDRQGNTEAFF,TGTGCCAGCAGTGATCGACAGGGGAACACTGAAGCTTTCTTT
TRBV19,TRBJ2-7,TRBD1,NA,CASSISTGRLSIYEQYF,TGTGCCAGTAGTATCTCGACAGGGCGCTTAAGTATCTACGAGCAGTACTTC
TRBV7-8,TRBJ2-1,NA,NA,CASSSAGNEQFF,TGTGCCAGCAGCTCGGCGGGCAATGAGCAGTTCTTC
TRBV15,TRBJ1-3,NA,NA,CATSRDSKPGNTIYF,TGTGCCACCAGCAGAGATTCGAAGCCTGGAAACACCATATATTTT
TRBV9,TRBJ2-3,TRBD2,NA,CASSAGGEDTQYF,TGTGCCAGCAGCGCGGGGGGAGAGGATACGCAGTATTTT
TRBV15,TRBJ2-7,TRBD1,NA,CATSRAGTGAEQYF,TGTGCCACCAGCAGAGCAGGGACAGGGGCCGAGCAGTACTTC
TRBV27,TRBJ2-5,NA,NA,CASSLSAPTETQYF,TGTGCCAGCAGTTTATCAGCGCCAACGGAGACCCAGTACTTC
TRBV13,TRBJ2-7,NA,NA,CASSYDRQGEQYF,TGTGCCAGCAGCTACGACAGGCAGGGCGAGCAGTACTTC
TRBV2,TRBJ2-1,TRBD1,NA,CASTAGTGSFEQFF,TGTGCCAGCACCGCCGGGACAGGGTCTTTCGAGCAGTTCTTC
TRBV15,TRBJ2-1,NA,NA,CATSMPVRRNEQFF,TGTGCCACCAGCATGCCCGTCCGGAGAAATGAGCAGTTCTTC
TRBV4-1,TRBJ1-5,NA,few,CASSQVESNQPQHF,TGCGCCAGCAGCCAAGTAGAAAGCAATCAGCCCCAGCATTTT
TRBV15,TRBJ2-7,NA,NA,CATSRDPGGAPAFEQYF,TGTGCCACCAGCAGAGATCCCGGGGGAGCGCCCGCTTTCGAGCAGTACTTC
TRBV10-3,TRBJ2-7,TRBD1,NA,CAISAETGYEQYF,TGTGCCATCAGCGCCGAGACAGGGTACGAGCAGTACTTC
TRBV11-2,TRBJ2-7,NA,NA,CASSLQGPYEQYF,TGTGCCAGCAGCTTACAGGGCCCCTACGAGCAGTACTTC
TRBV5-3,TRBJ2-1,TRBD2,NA,CARSILAGGYNEQFF,TGTGCCAGAAGCATACTAGCGGGGGGGTACAATGAGCAGTTCTTC
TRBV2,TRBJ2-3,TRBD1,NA,CASRQDRGRDTQYF,TGTGCCAGCAGACAGGACAGGGGGCGAGATACGCAGTATTTT
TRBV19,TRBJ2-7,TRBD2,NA,CASTTGLGDEQYF,TGTGCCAGTACTACGGGACTAGGAGACGAGCAGTACTTC
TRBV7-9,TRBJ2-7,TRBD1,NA,CASRLTGSGNEQYF,TGTGCCAGCAGACTGACAGGGTCTGGGAACGAGCAGTACTTC
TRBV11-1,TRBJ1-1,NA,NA,CASSLGPRDTEAFF,TGTGCCAGCAGCTTAGGGCCGAGGGACACTGAAGCTTTCTTT
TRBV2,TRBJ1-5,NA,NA,CASSDYSNQPQHF,TGTGCCAGCAGTGACTATAGCAATCAGCCCCAGCATTTT
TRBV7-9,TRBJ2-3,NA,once,CASSSRGADTQYF,TGTGCCAGCAGTTCCCGGGGGGCGGATACGCAGTATTTT
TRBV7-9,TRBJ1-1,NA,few,CASSSSGGYMNTEAFF,TGTGCCAGCAGCTCCTCGGGGGGTTACATGAACACTGAAGCTTTCTTT
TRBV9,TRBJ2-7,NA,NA,CASSVGSGWSYEQYF,TGTGCCAGCAGCGTAGGAAGCGGCTGGTCCTACGAGCAGTACTTC
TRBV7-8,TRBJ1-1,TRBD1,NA,CASSLGPGGRRGTEAFF,TGTGCCAGCAGCTTAGGGCCAGGGGGACGGCGCGGCACTGAAGCTTTCTTT
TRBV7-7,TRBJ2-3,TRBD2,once,CASSSDELASGTDTQYF,TGTGCTAGCAGCTCAGATGAGCTAGCTAGCGGAACAGATACGCAGTATTTT
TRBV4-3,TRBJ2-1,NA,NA,CASSQVGLYNEQFF,TGCGCCAGCAGCCAAGTGGGACTGTACAATGAGCAGTTCTTC
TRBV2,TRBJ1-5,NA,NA,CASRINRADNQPQHF,TGTGCCAGCAGGATCAACAGGGCCGACAATCAGCCCCAGCATTTT
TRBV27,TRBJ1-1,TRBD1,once,CASSLRQGRIDRTEAFF,TGTGCCAGCAGTTTACGACAGGGGAGAATAGATCGCACTGAAGCTTTCTTT
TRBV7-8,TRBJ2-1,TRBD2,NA,CASSQGLAGGLSYNEQFF,TGTGCCAGCAGCCAGGGACTAGCGGGGGGGCTGTCCTACAATGAGCAGTTCTTC